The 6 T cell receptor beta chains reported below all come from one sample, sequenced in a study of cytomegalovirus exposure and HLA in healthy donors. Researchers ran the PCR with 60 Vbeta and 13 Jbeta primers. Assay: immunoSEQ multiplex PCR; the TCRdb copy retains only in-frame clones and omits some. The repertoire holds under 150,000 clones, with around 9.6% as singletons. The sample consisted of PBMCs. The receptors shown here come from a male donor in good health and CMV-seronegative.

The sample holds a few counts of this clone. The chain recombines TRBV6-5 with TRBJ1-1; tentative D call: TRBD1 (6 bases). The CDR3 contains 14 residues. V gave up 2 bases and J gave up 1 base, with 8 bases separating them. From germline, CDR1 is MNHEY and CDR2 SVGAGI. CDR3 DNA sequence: TGTGCCAGCAGTTACACGACAGGGAACACTGAAGCTTTCTTT. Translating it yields CASSYTTGNTEAFF.

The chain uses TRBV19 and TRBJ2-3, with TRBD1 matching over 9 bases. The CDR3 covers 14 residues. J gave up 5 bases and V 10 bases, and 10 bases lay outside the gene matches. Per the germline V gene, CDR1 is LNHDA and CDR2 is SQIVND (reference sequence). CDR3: CATDRGGVLDTQYF. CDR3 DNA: TGTGCCACCGACAGGGGGGGGGTTCTAGATACGCAGTATTTT.

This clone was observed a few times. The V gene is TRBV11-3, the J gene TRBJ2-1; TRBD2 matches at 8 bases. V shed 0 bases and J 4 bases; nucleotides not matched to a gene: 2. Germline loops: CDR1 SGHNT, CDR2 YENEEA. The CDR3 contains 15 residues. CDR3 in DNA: TGTGCCAGCAGCTTAGATCCTAGCGGGTACAATGAGCAGTTCTTC. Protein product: CASSLDPSGYNEQFF.

CDR3 sequence reads: CASSGDRGRNRSSGANVLTF. The CDR3, as DNA: TGTGCCAGCAGTGGGGACAGGGGGCGAAATAGAAGCTCTGGGGCCAACGTCCTGACTTTC. This chain links TRBV6-1 with TRBJ2-6; 12 nucleotides line up with TRBD1. Per the germline V gene, CDR1 is MNHNS and CDR2 is SASEGT. The CDR3 spans 20 residues. After removal of 4 bases from V and 0 bases from J, the junction contained 10 bases not matched to a gene.

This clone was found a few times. For the CDR3, the DNA is TGCGCCAGCAGCTTAGAGGGACTAGCGGGGGACAATGAGCAGTTCTTC. Residues: CASSLEGLAGDNEQFF. The V gene is TRBV5-1, the J gene TRBJ2-1; 14 nucleotides align to TRBD2. The trim removed 2 bases at V and 5 bases at J, leaving 3 bases unmatched. Germline assignment: CDR1 SGHRS and CDR2 YFSETQ. There are 16 residues in the CDR3.

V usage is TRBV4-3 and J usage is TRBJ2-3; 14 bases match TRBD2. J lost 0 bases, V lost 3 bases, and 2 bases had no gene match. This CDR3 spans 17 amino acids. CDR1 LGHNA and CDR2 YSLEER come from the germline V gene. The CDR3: CASSQGLAGASTDTQYF. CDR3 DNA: TGCGCCAGCAGCCAGGGACTAGCGGGAGCTAGCACAGATACGCAGTATTTT.